The 11 T cell receptor beta chains reported below all come from one sample, sequenced in a study of blood T cell repertoires in COVID-19. Some clones are missing from TCRdb's copy, which holds only in-frame ones; the method was immunoSEQ multiplex PCR. This table has about 93,000 clones, 86% appearing once. The sample comprised peripheral blood. These TCRs come from a woman older than 75 with acute or convalescent COVID-19.

Only a few counts were recorded for this clone. This rearrangement joins TRBV5-1 to TRBJ2-7; 13 positions agree with TRBD2. The CDR3 totals 15 residues. V gave up 4 bases and J gave up 1 base; unmatched junction bases: 2. Looked up from germline, CDR1 is SGHRS and CDR2 is YFSETQ. Here the CDR3 reads CASSRTSGGSYEQYF. As DNA, the CDR3 is TGCGCCAGCAGCCGGACTAGCGGGGGATCCTACGAGCAGTACTTC.

The chain links TRBV2 to TRBJ1-2; no definite D call. The V and J ends lost 5 bases and 0 bases respectively, with 7 bases between them. Germline V gene data show CDR1 as SNHLY and CDR2 as FYNNEI. The CDR3 is 13 residues long. In nucleotides, the CDR3 is TGTGCCAGCAGTCCCCAGACTAACTATGGCTACACCTTC. It specifies CASSPQTNYGYTF.

The CDR3 nucleotides read TGTGCCAGTAGTATGGCAGCGATTAATCAGCCCCAGCATTTT. It yields the protein CASSMAAINQPQHF. This chain links TRBV19 with TRBJ1-5; D remains unclear. The germline CDR1 and CDR2 sequences are LNHDA and SQIVND (reference sequence). Trimming stripped 3 bases from V and 4 bases from J, with 10 bases between. The CDR3 length is 14 residues.

The chain joins TRBV19 to TRBJ1-1, with D unclear. Germline-derived CDR1 and CDR2 are LNHDA and SQIVND (reference sequence). The CDR3 has 14 residues. Trimming took 2 bases from V and 0 from J, leaving 7 bases between them. The CDR3 DNA is TGTGCCAGTAGTATAATCTCAGTGAACACTGAAGCTTTCTTT. Translated, it gives CASSIISVNTEAFF.

This clone was detected once. V and J are TRBV7-6 and TRBJ1-6; 7 bases agree with TRBD1. Unmatched junction bases numbered 7, after V lost 2 bases and J lost 9 bases. This CDR3 comprises 15 residues. Looked up from germline, CDR1 is SGHVS and CDR2 is FNYEAQ. Here the CDR3 DNA reads TGTGCCAGCAGCTTACAGGGGGGAATTGGTTCACCCCTCCACTTT. Protein: CASSLQGGIGSPLHF.

The J gene is TRBJ1-1, the V gene TRBV6-5, with D uncertain. The CDR3 covers 16 residues. The V gene lost 0 bases and the J gene lost 1 base, with 12 bases spanning the gap. The germline gives CDR1 MNHEY, CDR2 SVGAGI. The CDR3 here is CASSYSRGGKNTEAFF. DNA for the CDR3: TGTGCCAGCAGTTACTCTCGGGGAGGGAAGAACACTGAAGCTTTCTTT.

This clone appeared once. CDR3 region: CASSLELAEYNEQFF. The CDR3 DNA is TGTGCCAGCAGCTTGGAACTAGCGGAATACAATGAGCAGTTCTTC. The chain carries TRBV5-4 and TRBJ2-1, with 8 nucleotides matching TRBD2. The CDR3 loop spans 15 amino acids. V lost 0 bases, J lost 4 bases, and 3 bases stayed unmatched. Germline values: CDR1 SGHNT, CDR2 YYREEE (reference sequence). The whole variable domain, filled in from reference TRBV5-4 and TRBJ2-1, reads ETGVTQSPTHLIKTRGQQVTLRCSSQSGHNTVSWYQQALGQGPQFIFQYYREEENGRGNFPPRFSGLQFPNYSSELNVNALELDDSALYLCASSLELAEYNEQFFGPGTRLTVL.

In its sample, this clone was seen once. J is TRBJ1-1 and V is TRBV7-9; no clear D gene. The CDR3 covers 13 residues. With 5 bases removed from V and 0 bases from J, the gap between germline ends came to 7 bases. Germline values: CDR1 SEHNR, CDR2 FQNEAQ (reference sequence). The CDR3 protein is CASSPTLNTEAFF. CDR3 DNA sequence: TGTGCCAGCAGCCCCACTCTGAACACTGAAGCTTTCTTT.

The chain has TRBV5-1 and TRBJ2-7; TRBD1 aligns across 10 bases. CDR3 length equals 14 residues. The V and J ends lost 1 base and 8 bases, in that order; junction bases with no gene match: 6. Per the germline V gene, CDR1 is SGHRS and CDR2 is YFSETQ. This CDR3 is CASSLRTGGNKQYF. CDR3 nucleotide sequence: TGCGCCAGCAGCTTGCGGACAGGGGGAAACAAGCAGTACTTC.

The J gene is TRBJ1-6, the V gene TRBV2, with 12 bases aligning to TRBD1. The CDR3 has 16 residues. V gave up 6 bases and J gave up 8 bases; unmatched junction bases: 8. Germline V gene lookup returns CDR1 SNHLY and CDR2 FYNNEI. CDR3 sequence (DNA): TGTGCCAGCAGGGGACAGGGGGCCGGGTTTGATTCACCCCTCCACTTT. Encoded protein: CASRGQGAGFDSPLHF. Based on the CDR3 plus reference TRBV2 and TRBJ1-6, the full variable domain is EPEVTQTPSHQVTQMGQEVILRCVPISNHLYFYWYRQILGQKVEFLVSFYNNEISEKSEIFDDQFSVERPDGSNFTLKIRSTKLEDSAMYFCASRGQGAGFDSPLHFGNGTRLTVT.

This clone was picked up one time. The genes are TRBV5-6 and TRBJ1-1, with TRBD1 matching 10 bases. Trimming at V came to 2 bases and at J to 1 base, leaving 8 bases not matched to a gene. Looked up from germline, CDR1 is SGHDT and CDR2 is YYEEEE. This CDR3 spans 17 amino acids. The CDR3 nucleotides are TGTGCCAGCAGCTTTGGGACAGGGGCGCCGTGGAACACTGAAGCTTTCTTT. This sequence encodes CASSFGTGAPWNTEAFF.